This paragraph covers one TCR beta chain sequence. The antigen remains unidentified. This sample was included in a study of memory CD4+ T cells and cytomegalovirus serostatus. Study background: Of the healthy Belgian adults, 9 were CMV seropositive and 24 seronegative.

Clones were read by immunoSEQ multiplex PCR, and TCRdb kept only the in-frame ones, dropping some. The sample has approximately 63,000 clones; around three quarters are singletons. Germline loops: CDR1 SEHNR, CDR2 FQNEAQ (reference sequence). This CDR3 has 15 amino acids. The V gene lost 1 base and the J gene lost 5 bases, with 11 bases spanning the gap. Single viable CD3+CD4+CD8-CD45RO+ cells were sorted as the memory CD4+ T cells. Study-level findings and limits: 67 of 164 known CMV-associated TCRbeta sequences appeared in CD4+ memory. The CMV-associated TCR signature appears largely within the CD4+ memory repertoire. A US-trained random forest predicted CMV serostatus with median AUC roughly 0.9.

The specimen sequenced was memory CD4+ T cells from blood. This receptor was obtained from an adult in good health and CMV-seronegative. Some clones in this sample may be carry-over from other donors' samples. The chain links TRBV7-9 to TRBJ1-4; D is ambiguous. CDR3 DNA sequence: TGTGCCAGCAGCTTAGTCGCTGGAGGGAATGAAAAACTGTTTTTT. Protein product: CASSLVAGGNEKLFF.